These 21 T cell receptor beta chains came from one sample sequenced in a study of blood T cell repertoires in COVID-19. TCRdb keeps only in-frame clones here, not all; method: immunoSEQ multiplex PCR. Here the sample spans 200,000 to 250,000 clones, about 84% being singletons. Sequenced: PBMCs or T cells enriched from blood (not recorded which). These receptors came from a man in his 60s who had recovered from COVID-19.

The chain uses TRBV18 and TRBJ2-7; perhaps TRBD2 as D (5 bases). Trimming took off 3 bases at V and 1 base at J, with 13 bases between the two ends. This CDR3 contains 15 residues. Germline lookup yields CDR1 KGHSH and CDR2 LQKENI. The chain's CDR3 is CASSPRGRESYEQYF. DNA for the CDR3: TGTGCCAGCTCACCCCGTGGGAGAGAATCCTACGAGCAGTACTTC.

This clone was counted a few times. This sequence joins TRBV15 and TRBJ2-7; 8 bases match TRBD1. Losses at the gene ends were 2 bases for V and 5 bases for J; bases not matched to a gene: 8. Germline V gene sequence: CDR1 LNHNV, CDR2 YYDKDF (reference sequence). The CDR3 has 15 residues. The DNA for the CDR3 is TGTGCCACCAGCAGATCAGGGGGCCCCCGTGACGAGCAGTACTTC. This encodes CATSRSGGPRDEQYF.

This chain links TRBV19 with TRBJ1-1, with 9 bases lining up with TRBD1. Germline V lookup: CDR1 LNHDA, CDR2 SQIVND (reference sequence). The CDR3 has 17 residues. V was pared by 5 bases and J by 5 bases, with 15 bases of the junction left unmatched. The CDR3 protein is CASSSTGTGYAGTEAFF. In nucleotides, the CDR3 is TGTGCCAGTAGTTCAACCGGGACAGGGTATGCTGGGACTGAAGCTTTCTTT.

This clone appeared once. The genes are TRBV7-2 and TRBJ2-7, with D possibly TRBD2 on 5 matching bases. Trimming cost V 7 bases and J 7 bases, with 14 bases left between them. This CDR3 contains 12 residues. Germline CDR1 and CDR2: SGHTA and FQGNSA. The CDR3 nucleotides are TGTGCCAGCACCCCAAGCGAGGGTGAGCAGTACTTC. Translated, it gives CASTPSEGEQYF.

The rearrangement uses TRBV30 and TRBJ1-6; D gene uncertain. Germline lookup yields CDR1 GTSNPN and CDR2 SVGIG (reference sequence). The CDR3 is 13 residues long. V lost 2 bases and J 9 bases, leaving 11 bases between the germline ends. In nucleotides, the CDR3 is TGTGCCTGGAGTCCGGACTGGGGTTCACCCCTCCACTTT. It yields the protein CAWSPDWGSPLHF.

The CDR3 region is CASSSGTSGGAIGELFF. The CDR3 region has the DNA TGTGCCAGCAGTTCCGGGACTAGCGGGGGGGCGATCGGGGAGCTGTTTTTT. The rearrangement joins TRBV5-4 to TRBJ2-2, with TRBD2 identical over 16 bases. Germline lookup yields CDR1 SGHNT and CDR2 YYREEE (reference sequence). J lost 7 bases, V lost 5 bases, and 8 bases had no gene match. There are 17 residues in the CDR3.

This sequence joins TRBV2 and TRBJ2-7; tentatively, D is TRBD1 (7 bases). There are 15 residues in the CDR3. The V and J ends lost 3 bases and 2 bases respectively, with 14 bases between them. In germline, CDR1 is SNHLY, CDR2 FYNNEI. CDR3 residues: CASSEGGQLTYEQYF. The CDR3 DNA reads TGTGCCAGCAGTGAGGGGGGACAGTTGACCTACGAGCAGTACTTC.

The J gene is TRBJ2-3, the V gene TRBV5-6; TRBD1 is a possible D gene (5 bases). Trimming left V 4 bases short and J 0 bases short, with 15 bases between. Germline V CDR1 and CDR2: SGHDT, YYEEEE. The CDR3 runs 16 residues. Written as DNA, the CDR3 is TGTGCCAGCAGCCTCCAGGGCGCGCCTAGCACAGATACGCAGTATTTT. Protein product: CASSLQGAPSTDTQYF.

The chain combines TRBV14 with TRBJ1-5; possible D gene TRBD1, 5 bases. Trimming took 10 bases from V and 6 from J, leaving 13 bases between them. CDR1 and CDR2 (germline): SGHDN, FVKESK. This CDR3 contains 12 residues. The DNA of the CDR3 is TGTGCCACCCCGCCCGGGGGTCAGCCCCAGCATTTT. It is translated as CATPPGGQPQHF.

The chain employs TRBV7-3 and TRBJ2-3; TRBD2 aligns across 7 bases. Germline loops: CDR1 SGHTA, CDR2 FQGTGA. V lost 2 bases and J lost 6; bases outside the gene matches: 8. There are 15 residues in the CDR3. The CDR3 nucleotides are TGTGCCAGCAGCTTAGTGGCGGGGGATTCGGATACGCAGTATTTT. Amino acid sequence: CASSLVAGDSDTQYF.

CDR3 loop: CASSSPGKRYEQYF. Written as DNA, the CDR3 is TGTGCCAGCAGTTCCCCGGGAAAACGCTACGAGCAGTACTTC. This sequence joins TRBV6-2 or TRBV6-3 and TRBJ2-7; perhaps TRBD2 as D (5 bases). Germline V CDR1 and CDR2: MNHEY, SVGEGT. The CDR3 length is 14 residues. Trimming left V 4 bases short and J 3 bases short, with 13 bases between.

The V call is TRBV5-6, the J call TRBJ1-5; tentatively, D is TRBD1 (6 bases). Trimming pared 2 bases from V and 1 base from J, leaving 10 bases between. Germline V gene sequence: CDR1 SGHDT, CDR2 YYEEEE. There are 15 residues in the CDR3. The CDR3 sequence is CASSFGRGSNQPQHF. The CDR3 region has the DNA TGTGCCAGCAGCTTTGGCAGGGGAAGCAATCAGCCCCAGCATTTT.

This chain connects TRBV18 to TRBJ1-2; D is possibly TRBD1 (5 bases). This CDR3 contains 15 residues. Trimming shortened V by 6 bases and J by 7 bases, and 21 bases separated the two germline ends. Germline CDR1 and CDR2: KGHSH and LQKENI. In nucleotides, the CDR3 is TGTGCCAGCTCGGACGGCAGGGTTCCGGCGGCTGGCTACACCTTC. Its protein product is CASSDGRVPAAGYTF. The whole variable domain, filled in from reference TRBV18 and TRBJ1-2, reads NAGVMQNPRHLVRRRGQEARLRCSPMKGHSHVYWYRQLPEEGLKFMVYLQKENIIDESGMPKERFSAEFPKEGPSILRIQQVVRGDSAAYFCASSDGRVPAAGYTFGSGTRLTVV.

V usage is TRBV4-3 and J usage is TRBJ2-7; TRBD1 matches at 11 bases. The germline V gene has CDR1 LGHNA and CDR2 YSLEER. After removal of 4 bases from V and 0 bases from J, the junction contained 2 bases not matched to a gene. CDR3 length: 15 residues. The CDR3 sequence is CASSLGQGVSYEQYF. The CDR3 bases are TGCGCCAGCAGCCTGGGACAGGGGGTCTCCTACGAGCAGTACTTC.

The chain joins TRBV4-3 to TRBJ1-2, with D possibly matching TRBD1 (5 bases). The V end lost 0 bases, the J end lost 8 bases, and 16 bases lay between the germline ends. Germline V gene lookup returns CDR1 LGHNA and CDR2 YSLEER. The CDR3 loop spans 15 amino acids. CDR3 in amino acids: CASSQDLGGDRGYTF. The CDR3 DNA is TGCGCCAGCAGCCAAGATTTAGGAGGGGATCGAGGCTACACCTTC.

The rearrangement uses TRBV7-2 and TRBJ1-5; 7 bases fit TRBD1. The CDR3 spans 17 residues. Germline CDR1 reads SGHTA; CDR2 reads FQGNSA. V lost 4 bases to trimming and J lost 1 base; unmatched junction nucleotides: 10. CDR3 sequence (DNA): TGTGCCAGCAGCTCAGGGGGGTGGGACGCAAGCAATCAGCCCCAGCATTTT. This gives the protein CASSSGGWDASNQPQHF.

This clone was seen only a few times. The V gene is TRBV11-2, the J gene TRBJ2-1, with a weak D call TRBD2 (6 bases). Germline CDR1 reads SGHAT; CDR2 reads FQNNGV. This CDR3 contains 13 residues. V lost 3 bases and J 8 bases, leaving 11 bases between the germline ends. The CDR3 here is CASSLAGLDEQFF. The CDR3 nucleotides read TGTGCCAGCAGCTTGGCGGGGCTGGATGAGCAGTTCTTC.

The CDR3 loop reads CASSMTGNTEAFF. In DNA form, the CDR3 reads TGTGCCAGCAGCATGACAGGGAACACTGAAGCTTTCTTT. The gene calls are TRBV7-3 and TRBJ1-1, with D maybe TRBD1 (6 bases). V lost 5 bases to trimming and J lost 1 base, with 8 bases between them. Germline loops: CDR1 SGHTA, CDR2 FQGTGA. CDR3 size: 13 residues.

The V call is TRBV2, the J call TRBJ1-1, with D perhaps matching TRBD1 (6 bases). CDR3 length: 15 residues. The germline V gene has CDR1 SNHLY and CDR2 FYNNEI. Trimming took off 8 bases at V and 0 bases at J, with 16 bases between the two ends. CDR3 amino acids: CASVRGETMNTEAFF. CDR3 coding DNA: TGTGCCAGCGTCAGGGGCGAGACGATGAACACTGAAGCTTTCTTT.

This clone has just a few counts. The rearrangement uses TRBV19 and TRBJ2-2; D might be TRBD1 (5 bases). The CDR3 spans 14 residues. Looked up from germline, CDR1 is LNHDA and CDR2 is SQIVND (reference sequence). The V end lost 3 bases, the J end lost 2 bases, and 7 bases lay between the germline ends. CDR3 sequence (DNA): TGTGCCAGTAGTATCACAGGAAACACCGGGGAGCTGTTTTTT. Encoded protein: CASSITGNTGELFF.

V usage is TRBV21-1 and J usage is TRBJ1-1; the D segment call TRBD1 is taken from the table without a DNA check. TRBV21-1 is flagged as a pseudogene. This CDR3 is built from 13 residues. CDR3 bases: TGTGCCAGGCCTAAGACAGGGAACACTGAAGCTTTCTTT. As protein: CARPKTGNTEAFF.